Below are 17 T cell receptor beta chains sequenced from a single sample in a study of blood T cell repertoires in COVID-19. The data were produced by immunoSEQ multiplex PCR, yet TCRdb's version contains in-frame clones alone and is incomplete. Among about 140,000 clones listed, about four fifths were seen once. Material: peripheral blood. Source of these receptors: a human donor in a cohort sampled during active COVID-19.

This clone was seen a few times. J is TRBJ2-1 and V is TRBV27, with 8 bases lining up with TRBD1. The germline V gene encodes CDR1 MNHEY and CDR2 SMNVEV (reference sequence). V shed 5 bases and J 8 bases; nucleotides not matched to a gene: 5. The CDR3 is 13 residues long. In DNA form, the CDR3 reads TGTGCCAGCAGTCCTGGACAGGGCGATGAGCAGTTCTTC. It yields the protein CASSPGQGDEQFF.

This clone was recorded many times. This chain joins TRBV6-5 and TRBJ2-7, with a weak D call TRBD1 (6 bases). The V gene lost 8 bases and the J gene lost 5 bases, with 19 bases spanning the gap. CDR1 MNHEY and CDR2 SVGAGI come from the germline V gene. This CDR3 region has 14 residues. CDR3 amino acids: CASELTGYGNEQYF. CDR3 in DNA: TGTGCCAGCGAATTAACAGGGTACGGTAACGAGCAGTACTTC.

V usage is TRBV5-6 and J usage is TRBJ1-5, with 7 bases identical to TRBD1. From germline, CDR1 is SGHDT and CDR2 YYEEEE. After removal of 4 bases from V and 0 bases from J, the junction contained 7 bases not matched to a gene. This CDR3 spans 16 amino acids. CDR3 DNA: TGTGCCAGCAGCCGGACAGGCCGCGTTAGCAATCAGCCCCAGCATTTT. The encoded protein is CASSRTGRVSNQPQHF.

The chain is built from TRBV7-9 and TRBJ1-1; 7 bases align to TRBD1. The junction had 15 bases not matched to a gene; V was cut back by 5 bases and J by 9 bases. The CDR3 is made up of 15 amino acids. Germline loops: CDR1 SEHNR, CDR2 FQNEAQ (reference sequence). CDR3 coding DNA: TGTGCCAGCAGCCTGAGACAGGGTGGGGACGAACAAGCTTTCTTT. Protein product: CASSLRQGGDEQAFF.

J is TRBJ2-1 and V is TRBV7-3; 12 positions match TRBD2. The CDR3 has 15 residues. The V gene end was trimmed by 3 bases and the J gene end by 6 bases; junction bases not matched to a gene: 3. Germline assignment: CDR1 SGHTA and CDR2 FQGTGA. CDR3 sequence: CASSLRLAGANEQFF. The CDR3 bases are TGTGCCAGCAGCTTGAGACTAGCGGGAGCCAATGAGCAGTTCTTC.

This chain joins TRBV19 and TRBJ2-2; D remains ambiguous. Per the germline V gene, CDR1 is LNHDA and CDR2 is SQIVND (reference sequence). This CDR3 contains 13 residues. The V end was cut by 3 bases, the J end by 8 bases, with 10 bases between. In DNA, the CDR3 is TGTGCCAGTAGTATCAACCCCAGGGGGGAGCTGTTTTTT. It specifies CASSINPRGELFF.

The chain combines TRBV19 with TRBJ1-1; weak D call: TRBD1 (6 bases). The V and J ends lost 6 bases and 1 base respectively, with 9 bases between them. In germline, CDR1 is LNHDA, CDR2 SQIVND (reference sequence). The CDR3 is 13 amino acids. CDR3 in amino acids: CASRLQGNTEAFF. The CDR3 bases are TGTGCCAGTAGACTACAGGGGAACACTGAAGCTTTCTTT.

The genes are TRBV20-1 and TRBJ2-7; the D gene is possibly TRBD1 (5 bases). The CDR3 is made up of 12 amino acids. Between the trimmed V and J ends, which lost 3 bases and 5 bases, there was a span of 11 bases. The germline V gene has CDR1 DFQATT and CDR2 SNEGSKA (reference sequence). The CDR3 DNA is TGCAGTGCTAGTCGAGACAGCCACGAGCAGTACTTC. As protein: CSASRDSHEQYF.

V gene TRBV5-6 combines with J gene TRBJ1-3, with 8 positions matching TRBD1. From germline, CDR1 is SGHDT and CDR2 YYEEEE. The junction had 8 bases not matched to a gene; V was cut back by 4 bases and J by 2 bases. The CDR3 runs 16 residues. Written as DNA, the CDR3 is TGTGCCAGCAGCCCACGCTCAGGGGGCGCTGGAAACACCATATATTTT. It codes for CASSPRSGGAGNTIYF.

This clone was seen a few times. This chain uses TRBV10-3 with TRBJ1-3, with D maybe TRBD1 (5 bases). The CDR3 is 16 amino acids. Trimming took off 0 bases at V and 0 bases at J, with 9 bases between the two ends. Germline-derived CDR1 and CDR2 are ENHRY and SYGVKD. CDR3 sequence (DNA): TGTGCCATCAGTGAGTCGGGGGGGAACTCTGGAAACACCATATATTTT. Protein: CAISESGGNSGNTIYF.

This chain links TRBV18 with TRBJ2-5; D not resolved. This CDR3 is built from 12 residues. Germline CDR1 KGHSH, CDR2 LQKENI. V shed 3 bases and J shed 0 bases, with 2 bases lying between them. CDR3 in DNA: TGTGCCAGCTCACCCAACCAAGAGACCCAGTACTTC. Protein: CASSPNQETQYF.

This chain's CDR3 is CASSLSGRGGDTQYF. The CDR3, as DNA: TGCGCCAGCAGCCTTAGCGGGAGAGGTGGAGATACGCAGTATTTT. V usage is TRBV4-3 and J usage is TRBJ2-3, with 9 bases lining up with TRBD2. The V gene end was trimmed by 4 bases and the J gene end by 5 bases; junction bases not matched to a gene: 7. The CDR3 is 15 residues long. Germline-derived CDR1 and CDR2 are LGHNA and YSLEER.

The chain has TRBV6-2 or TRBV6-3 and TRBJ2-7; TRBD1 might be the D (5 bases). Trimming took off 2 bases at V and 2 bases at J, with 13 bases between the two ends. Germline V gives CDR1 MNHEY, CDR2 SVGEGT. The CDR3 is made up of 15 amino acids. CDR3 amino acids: CASSYEKGAAYEQYF. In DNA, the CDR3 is TGTGCCAGCAGTTACGAAAAAGGGGCAGCCTACGAGCAGTACTTC.

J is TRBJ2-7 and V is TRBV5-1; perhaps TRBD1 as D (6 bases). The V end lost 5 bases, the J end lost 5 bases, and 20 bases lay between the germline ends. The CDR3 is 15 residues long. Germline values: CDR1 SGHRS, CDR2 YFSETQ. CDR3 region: CASSAYLQGSDEQYF. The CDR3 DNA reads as TGCGCCAGCAGTGCGTATTTACAGGGATCGGACGAGCAGTACTTC.

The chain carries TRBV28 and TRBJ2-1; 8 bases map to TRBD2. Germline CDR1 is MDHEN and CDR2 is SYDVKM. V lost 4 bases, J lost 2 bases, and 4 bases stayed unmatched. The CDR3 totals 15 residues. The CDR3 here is CASSWLAGAYNEQFF. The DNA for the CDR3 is TGTGCCAGCAGTTGGCTAGCGGGCGCCTACAATGAGCAGTTCTTC.

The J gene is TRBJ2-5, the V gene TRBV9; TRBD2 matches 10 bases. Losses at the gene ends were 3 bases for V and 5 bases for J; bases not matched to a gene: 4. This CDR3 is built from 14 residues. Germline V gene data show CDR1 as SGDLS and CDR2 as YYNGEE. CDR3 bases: TGTGCCAGCAGCGCCACTAGCGGGAAGGAGACCCAGTACTTC. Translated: CASSATSGKETQYF.

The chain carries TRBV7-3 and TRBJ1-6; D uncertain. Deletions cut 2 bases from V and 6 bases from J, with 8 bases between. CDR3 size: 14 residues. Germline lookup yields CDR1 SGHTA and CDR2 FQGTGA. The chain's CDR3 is CASSLLRSNSPLHF. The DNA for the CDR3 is TGTGCCAGCAGCTTACTCAGGTCTAATTCACCCCTCCACTTT.